These T cell receptor beta chains were read from a single sample in a study of graft-versus-host responses after intestinal transplantation. Produced via immunoSEQ multiplex PCR; TCRdb's table is partial and in-frame only. The sample includes 35,000 to 45,000 clones, roughly 96% of them seen just once. No antigen has been identified for these receptors. This specimen was unstimulated CD8+ T cells sorted from spleen or lymph node cells, taken before transplant. These receptors all stem from a human donor who was the organ donor for an intestinal transplant. Each CDR3 is given with its conserved first and last residue. A D gene is named only where the DNA matches it firmly. Part of the rows lack a size; the others show once, few, many or a class for expanded clones.

clone_size,j_call,v_call,cdr3_length,d_call,cdr3_nt,cdr3_aa
-,TRBJ2-3,TRBV27,16,-,TGTGCCAGCAGTAGAGGATGGGAATACAGCACAGATACGCAGTATTTT,CASSRGWEYSTDTQYF
-,TRBJ2-7,TRBV4-2,13,-,TGTGCCAGCAGCCAAGTCCCGGCCCCCGAGCAGTACTTC,CASSQVPAPEQYF
-,TRBJ1-3,TRBV4-1,17,-,TGCGCCAGCAGCCTCCCCGGGACCGACTACTCTGGAAACACCATATATTTT,CASSLPGTDYSGNTIYF
-,TRBJ2-7,TRBV19,14,-,TGTGCCAGTAGTCCTGGAGGGGGCTCCTACGAGCAGTACTTC,CASSPGGGSYEQYF
-,TRBJ1-1,TRBV5-1,12,-,TGCGCCAGCAGCTTGGATGGGTCGAGAGCTTTCTTT,CASSLDGSRAFF
-,TRBJ2-1,TRBV15,16,TRBD1,TGTGCCACCAGCACCGGACAGGGGGCGCCTTACAATGAGCAGTTCTTC,CATSTGQGAPYNEQFF
once,TRBJ1-4,TRBV5-1,14,-,TGCGCCAGCAGCCTAACAGGCAACCATGAAAAACTGTTTTTT,CASSLTGNHEKLFF
-,TRBJ2-3,TRBV6-5,12,-,TGTGCCAGCAGTGACAGCACAGATACGCAGTATTTT,CASSDSTDTQYF
-,TRBJ2-2,TRBV9,19,TRBD1,TGTGCCAGCAGCGCCCAGACCCGGGACAGGGGGTATACGACCGGGGAGCTGTTTTTT,CASSAQTRDRGYTTGELFF
-,TRBJ2-1,TRBV19,13,-,TGTGCCAGTAGTATAGACTCCTACAATGAGCAGTTCTTC,CASSIDSYNEQFF
-,TRBJ2-7,TRBV29-1,13,-,TGCAGCGTCTGGACACCTGGTTGGGACGAGCAGTACTTC,CSVWTPGWDEQYF
few,TRBJ2-2,TRBV5-1,16,TRBD2,TGCGCCAGCAGCTTGTGGGGGGGTACCGTCACCGGGGAGCTGTTTTTT,CASSLWGGTVTGELFF
-,TRBJ1-5,TRBV4-3,15,-,TGCGCCAGCAGCCAAGATGAACAGCTTTATCAGCCCCAGCATTTT,CASSQDEQLYQPQHF
-,TRBJ1-1,TRBV14,12,TRBD1,TGTGCCAGCAGCCCAGGGGGCGCGGAAGCTTTCTTT,CASSPGGAEAFF
-,TRBJ2-2,TRBV7-9,13,-,TGTGCCAGCAGCTCCCGGGGTGGCGGGGAGCTGTTTTTT,CASSSRGGGELFF
-,TRBJ2-7,TRBV9,14,-,TGTGCCAGCAGCGTTGGACCGAGTTCCTACGAGCAGTACTTC,CASSVGPSSYEQYF
-,TRBJ2-3,TRBV19,16,-,TGTGCCAGTAGTATAGCCCCGGTCAGGGGCACAGATACGCAGTATTTT,CASSIAPVRGTDTQYF
once,TRBJ2-3,TRBV6-1,18,TRBD2,TGTGCCAGCAGTGAAATGAGTTTTGCTAGCGGAGGCACAGATACGCAGTATTTT,CASSEMSFASGGTDTQYF
-,TRBJ2-7,TRBV7-3,13,-,TGTGCCAGCAGCTTCGGTTCCACGGGGGAGCAGTACTTC,CASSFGSTGEQYF